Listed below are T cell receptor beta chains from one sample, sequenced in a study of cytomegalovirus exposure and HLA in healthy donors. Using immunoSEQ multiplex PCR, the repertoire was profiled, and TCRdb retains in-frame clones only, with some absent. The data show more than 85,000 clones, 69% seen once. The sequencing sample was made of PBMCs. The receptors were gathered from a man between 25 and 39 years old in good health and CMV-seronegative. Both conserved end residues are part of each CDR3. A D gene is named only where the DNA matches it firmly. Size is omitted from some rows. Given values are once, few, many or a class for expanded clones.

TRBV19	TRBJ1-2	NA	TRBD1	CASEGTGGYYGYTF	TGTGCCAGTGAGGGGACAGGGGGGTACTATGGCTACACCTTC
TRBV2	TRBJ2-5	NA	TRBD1	CASNKDRGTQETQYF	TGTGCCAGCAATAAGGACAGGGGGACCCAAGAGACCCAGTACTTC
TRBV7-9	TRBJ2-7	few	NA	CASSLGQIYEQYF	TGTGCCAGCAGCTTGGGGCAGATCTACGAGCAGTACTTC
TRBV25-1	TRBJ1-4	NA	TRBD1	CASSVRTGVGEKLFF	TGTGCCAGCAGTGTACGAACAGGGGTGGGGGAAAAACTGTTTTTT
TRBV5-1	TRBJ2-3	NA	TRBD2	CASQTSGSTDTQYF	TGCGCCAGCCAGACTAGCGGGAGCACAGATACGCAGTATTTT
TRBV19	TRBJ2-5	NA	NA	CASSKVRRGQETQYF	TGTGCCAGTAGTAAGGTCCGGAGAGGCCAAGAGACCCAGTACTTC
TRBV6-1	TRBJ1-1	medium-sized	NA	CASSEFPWTANTEAFF	TGTGCCAGCAGTGAATTCCCCTGGACAGCGAACACTGAAGCTTTCTTT
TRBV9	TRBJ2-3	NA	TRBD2	CASSVGGAGVTDTQYF	TGTGCCAGCAGCGTAGGAGGAGCGGGAGTAACAGATACGCAGTATTTT
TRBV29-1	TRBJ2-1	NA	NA	CSASSPGLSSYNEQFF	TGCAGCGCTTCCTCTCCGGGACTTAGCTCCTACAATGAGCAGTTCTTC
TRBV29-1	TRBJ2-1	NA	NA	CSAGSYNEQFF	TGCAGCGCAGGTTCCTACAATGAGCAGTTCTTC
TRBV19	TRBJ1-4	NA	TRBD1	CASIRDRADEKLFF	TGTGCCAGTATAAGGGACAGGGCGGATGAAAAACTGTTTTTT
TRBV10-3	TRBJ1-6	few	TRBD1	CAISESTGGYNSPLHF	TGTGCCATCAGTGAGTCGACAGGGGGCTATAATTCACCCCTCCACTTT
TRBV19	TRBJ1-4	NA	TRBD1	CASSSPGQGEKLFF	TGTGCCAGTAGTTCGCCGGGACAGGGAGAAAAACTGTTTTTT
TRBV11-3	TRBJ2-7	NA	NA	CASSFTGLAREQYF	TGTGCCAGCAGCTTTACTGGGTTAGCGCGCGAGCAGTACTTC
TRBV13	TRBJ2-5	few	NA	CASSRASAQVTRETQYF	TGTGCCAGCAGCCGAGCTAGCGCCCAGGTAACGCGAGAGACCCAGTACTTC
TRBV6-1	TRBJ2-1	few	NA	CASTAAAESYNEQFF	TGTGCCAGCACGGCCGCGGCTGAATCCTACAATGAGCAGTTCTTC
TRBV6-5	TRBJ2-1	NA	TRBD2	CASSSQRLAGGQFF	TGTGCCAGCAGTTCCCAAAGACTAGCGGGAGGGCAGTTCTTC
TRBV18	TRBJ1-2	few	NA	CASSPENDGDYGYTF	TGTGCCAGCTCACCTGAAAACGACGGAGACTATGGCTACACCTTC
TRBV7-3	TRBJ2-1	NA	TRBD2	CASSLTGLAGNNEQFF	TGTGCCAGCAGCTTAACGGGACTAGCGGGAAACAATGAGCAGTTCTTC
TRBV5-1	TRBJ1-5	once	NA	CASSLAVIEQPQHF	TGCGCCAGCAGCTTGGCCGTGATAGAACAGCCCCAGCATTTT
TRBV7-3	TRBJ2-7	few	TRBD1	CASSLDRVEEQYF	TGTGCCAGCAGCTTGGACAGGGTAGAGGAGCAGTACTTC
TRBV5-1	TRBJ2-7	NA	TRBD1	CASSLQGNDYEQYF	TGCGCCAGCAGCTTACAGGGGAACGACTACGAGCAGTACTTC
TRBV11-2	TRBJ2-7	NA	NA	CASSSMGGAEQYF	TGTGCCAGCAGCTCGATGGGCGGGGCCGAGCAGTACTTC
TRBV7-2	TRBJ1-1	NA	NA	CASSLAWGGADHEAFF	TGTGCCAGCAGCTTAGCGTGGGGGGGCGCAGACCATGAAGCTTTCTTT